This T cell receptor (beta chain) was documented in a study of shared clonotypes between healthy human individuals. TCRdb's table, derived via immunoSEQ multiplex PCR, lists solely in-frame clones and lacks some. The sample carries approximately 2.5 million clones, approximately 93% recorded once. CDR1 is SGHNT and CDR2 is YYREEE in the germline V gene (reference sequence). V shed 4 bases and J 1 base; nucleotides not matched to a gene: 3. The CDR3 contains 14 residues. This clone was counted a few times. The genes are TRBV5-4 and TRBJ1-1; 8 positions agree with TRBD1. The receptor was isolated from a man in his late teens or twenties in good health. Some clones in this sample may be carry-over from other donors' samples. Specimen: naive CD4+ T cells from PBMCs. Documented subset: CD45RA+ positively selected. CDR3 bases: TGTGCCAGCAGCAGGGACAGGCAGAACACTGAAGCTTTCTTT. Translated, it gives CASSRDRQNTEAFF.